The clone carrying this T cell receptor beta chain was detected only a few times. Unique molecular identifiers were incorporated when the TCRbeta library was constructed. TCRdb called the PCR reads again in MiXCR, with one record for every CDR3 protein. The repertoire consists of some 490,000 distinct CDR3 sequences, with 12% occurring once and the leading ten covering about 5.6%. This entry comes from a study of T-cell reconstitution after alpha-beta-depleted transplantation in children. Germline CDR1 is SGHRS and CDR2 is YFSETQ. This CDR3 contains 15 residues. V was clipped by 4 bases and J by 4 bases, with 17 bases between them.

The V and J genes are TRBV5-1 and TRBJ1-1; D is unresolved. This sequence was found in a human donor who donated a stem cell graft to a child with combined immunodeficiency. Here the sequenced sample was PBMCs from the stem cell graft donor, taken from the stem cell graft. The CDR3 loop is CASSVDGSRGTEAFF. The CDR3 DNA reads TGCGCCAGCAGCGTCGATGGCAGCCGCGGCACTGAAGCTTTCTTT.